This TCR beta chain originates from a study of shared clonotypes between healthy human individuals. Study outcomes and limitations: The sole specimen, blood, was sampled, and tissue repertoires likely differ.

The CDR3 spans 16 residues. V gave up 5 bases and J gave up 4 bases, with 21 bases separating them. The germline V gene has CDR1 SGHNT and CDR2 YYREEE (reference sequence). A word on this clone: What it recognizes is unknown.

Researchers ran the assay at a deep level. Genomic DNA belonging to each subset was distributed in equal measure over several immunoSEQ plates. Generated by immunoSEQ multiplex PCR, the TCRdb table keeps only in-frame clones and is missing some. The data hold about 490,000 clones, with 70% to 85% observed a single time. Adult Caucasians living in Nashville, Tennessee made up all of the donors. The receptor's source is a woman aged 35 to 49 in good health. Some clones in this sample may be carry-over from other donors' samples. The gene calls are TRBV5-4 and TRBJ1-2; maybe TRBD1 (5 bases). Sequences were obtained from PBMCs. The CDR3, as DNA: TGTGCCAGCAGGGGGACGGGGGGGTCAGGCGGCTATGGCTACACCTTC. Its translation is CASRGTGGSGGYGYTF.